The 29 T cell receptor beta chains in this list originate from one sample, sequenced in a study of CD8+ T cells in alopecia areata. Extraction and reverse transcription of RNA yielded cDNA as the sequencing template. Clones were read by immunoSEQ multiplex PCR, and TCRdb kept only the in-frame ones, dropping some. This sample carries approximately 300,000 clones, none of them present only once. Cutaneous lymph nodes were pooled and cells sorted by CD4, CD8alpha, NKG2D, NKG2ACE and more. The sample taken for sequencing was CD4+ T cells sorted from a lymph node. The origin of the receptors is a C3H/HeJ mouse with alopecia areata. This line is of MHC haplotype H2-k.

Remarks on this clone: The gene names here belong to mouse. The read ends 4 residues shy of where the CDR3 ends; the end is completed using the germline J gene. The rearrangement links TRBV13-3 to TRBJ2-7; possibly TRBD2 for D (7 bases). Germline V lookup: CDR1 NNHDY, CDR2 SYVADS. Trimming took 2 bases from V and 1 from J, leaving 13 bases between them. This CDR3 spans 15 amino acids. The covered CDR3 bases are TGTGCCAGCAGTGAATCCCTGGGGGCGTCCTAT. This translates into CASSESLGASY. The CDR3 in its entirety is CASSESLGASYEQYF.

On this clone: Gene labels here are mouse ones. The DNA ends 4 residues before the CDR3 does, and the rest of the CDR3 is filled in from the germline J gene. The rearrangement links TRBV19 to TRBJ2-7; 8 bases fit TRBD2. CDR1 and CDR2 (germline): FNHDT, SITEND (reference sequence). The CDR3 has 15 amino acids. J gave up 0 bases and V 1 base, and 3 bases lay outside the gene matches. The covered CDR3 bases are TGTGCCAGCAGTATATGGCTGGGGGGCTCCTAT. Translating gives CASSIWLGGSY. The complete CDR3 sequence is CASSIWLGGSYEQYF.

This clone was picked up a small number of times. Mouse gene names apply. The read gets to within 3 residues of the CDR3 end, and the germline J gene fills in the rest. The chain employs TRBV13-1 and TRBJ1-6, with unresolved D. TRBJ1-6 is marked as an open reading frame, function uncertain. Germline CDR1 reads NSHNY; CDR2 reads SYGAGN. Trimming stripped 2 bases from V and 4 bases from J, with 7 bases between. This CDR3 is 14 amino acids long. The sequenced part of the CDR3 DNA is TGTGCCAGCAGTGAGTCAGGATATAATTCGCCC. It is translated as CASSESGYNSP. The CDR3 as a whole reads CASSESGYNSPLYF.

This clone appeared many times. Mouse germline and gene names are used. The CDR3 end is not reached by the read, which stops 4 residues before it; the germline J gene fills it in. The same CDR3 is also encoded by other DNA sequences in this sample. The chain joins TRBV17 to TRBJ2-1; tentative D call: TRBD1 (6 bases). The V and J ends lost 0 bases and 4 bases respectively, with 10 bases between them. Looked up from germline, CDR1 is MNHDT and CDR2 is YYDKIL. The CDR3 runs 15 residues. The CDR3 here is CASSRDRDKYAEQFF. The part of the CDR3 DNA that was read is TGTGCTAGCAGTAGAGATCGGGACAAGTATGCT.

Turning to this clone: Gene names refer to mouse genes. The read terminates 4 residues before the CDR3 end, so the remaining end is supplied by the germline J gene. The chain combines TRBV19 with TRBJ2-1, with 11 bases fitting TRBD2. The ends lost 5 bases at V and 3 bases at J; junction bases unmatched: 4. Germline CDR1 FNHDT, CDR2 SITEND (reference sequence). CDR3 length equals 15 residues. The sequenced CDR3 bases are TGTGCCAGCAGCCTCGGGACTGGGGGCTATGCT. It is translated as CASSLGTGGYA. The entire CDR3 reads CASSLGTGGYAEQFF.

This clone was observed a handful of times. The genes are named according to mouse. Coverage ceases 4 residues before the CDR3 finishes, and the germline J gene fills in the end. The chain combines TRBV19 with TRBJ2-2; tentatively, D is TRBD2 (5 bases). There are 13 residues in the CDR3. V was shortened by 4 bases and J by 1 base, with 5 bases between the two germline ends. CDR1 and CDR2 from the germline V gene are FNHDT and SITEND (reference sequence). CDR3 loop: CASSWGNTGQLYF. The CDR3 DNA, read in part, is TGTGCCAGCAGTTGGGGAAACACCGGG.

This clone was observed a handful of times. Any gene name here is a mouse gene name. The observed sequence ends 4 residues before the CDR3 terminus, with the missing tail filled in from the germline J gene. The chain recombines TRBV31 with TRBJ2-3; D is uncertain. This CDR3 region has 15 residues. V lost 0 bases and J lost 0, with 10 bases in between. CDR1 GKSSPN and CDR2 SITVG come from the germline V gene. Incomplete CDR3 DNA: TGTGCCTGGAGTCTGGCGAGCGTTAGTGCAGAA. Translating gives CAWSLASVSAE. The entire CDR3 protein is CAWSLASVSAETLYF.

This clone was seen only a few times. Gene names and germline match the mouse. With the read ending 4 residues before the CDR3 end, the germline J gene is used to fill in that end. This chain joins TRBV19 and TRBJ2-1; 7 bases are a match to TRBD2. Germline CDR1 FNHDT, CDR2 SITEND (reference sequence). The CDR3 length is 12 residues. The V and J ends lost 5 bases and 6 bases, in that order; junction bases with no gene match: 2. Partial CDR3 DNA: TGTGCCAGCAGGGGGGGGAGTGCT. Translation gives CASRGGSA. The CDR3 in its entirety is CASRGGSAEQFF.

Comment on this clone: Genes and germline are mouse. The missing CDR3 end, 4 residues past where the read stops, is filled in from the germline J gene. This CDR3 is also generated by other DNA sequences in the sample. V gene TRBV14 combines with J gene TRBJ2-7; 7 bases are a match to TRBD2. Germline CDR1 is SGHDT and CDR2 is FRDEAV. This CDR3 is 13 amino acids long. CDR3 region: CASSFWGGYEQYF. The part of the CDR3 DNA that was read is TGTGCCAGCAGTTTCTGGGGGGGATAT.

This clone was counted only a few times. Mouse germline and gene names are used. The CDR3 end falls 4 residues outside the read, so it is completed with the germline J gene. The gene calls are TRBV1 and TRBJ2-3; 9 bases match TRBD1. Germline loops: CDR1 NSQYPW, CDR2 LRSPGD (reference sequence). This CDR3 is built from 16 residues. V gave up 3 bases and J gave up 0 bases; unmatched junction bases: 4. CDR3 amino acids: CTCSAPGTGSAETLYF. Incomplete CDR3 DNA: TGCACCTGCAGTGCTCCCGGGACAGGGAGTGCAGAA.

Many counts were recorded for this clone. Any gene name here is a mouse gene name. The CDR3 end falls 4 residues outside the read, so it is completed with the germline J gene. The chain uses TRBV17 and TRBJ2-2, with D tentatively TRBD1 (6 bases). The CDR3 spans 15 residues. CDR1 and CDR2 (germline): MNHDT, YYDKIL. V lost 3 bases to trimming and J lost 1 base, with 9 bases between them. The sequenced part of the CDR3 DNA is TGTGCTAGCAGTAGCCGGGACAAAAACACCGGG. It encodes CASSSRDKNTG. In full, the CDR3 is CASSSRDKNTGQLYF.

On this clone: The gene names here belong to mouse. The read finishes 4 residues shy of the CDR3 end, and the germline J gene is used to complete it. This sequence joins TRBV3 and TRBJ2-5; 7 bases are a match to TRBD2. Unmatched junction bases numbered 12, after V lost 5 bases and J lost 1 base. The CDR3 is 17 amino acids. Germline V lookup: CDR1 SNHLY, CDR2 FYNGKV (reference sequence). Partial CDR3 DNA: TGTGCCAGCAGCCCCCCGGACTGGTCTATGGACCAAGAC. Translating it yields CASSPPDWSMDQD. The complete CDR3 reads CASSPPDWSMDQDTQYF.

This clone was found a few times. Gene names and germline match the mouse. The sequenced fragment ends 4 residues before the CDR3 boundary, so the rest is inferred from the germline J gene. The chain couples TRBV5 to TRBJ2-1, with 7 positions matching TRBD2. This CDR3 contains 15 residues. The junction had 4 bases not matched to a gene; V was cut back by 4 bases and J by 1 base. Germline V lookup: CDR1 LGHNA, CDR2 YNLKQL (reference sequence). CDR3 in amino acids: CASSPTGANYAEQFF. The DNA read from the CDR3 is TGTGCCAGCAGCCCCACTGGGGCGAACTATGCT.

This clone was counted only a few times. Since a much larger clone is just one base distant, this may be a read error. The genes and germline here are from mouse. Read coverage stops 4 residues before the CDR3 terminus; the germline J gene supplies the remainder. The chain is built from TRBV13-3 and TRBJ2-3; TRBD2 agrees at 7 bases. J was trimmed by 0 bases and V by 3 bases; bases with no gene match: 4. Looked up from germline, CDR1 is NNHDY and CDR2 is SYVADS. CDR3 length equals 15 residues. The part of the CDR3 DNA that was read is TGTGCCAGCAGTGTACTGGGGACTAGTGCAGAA. It specifies CASSVLGTSAE. The complete CDR3 sequence is CASSVLGTSAETLYF.

On this clone itself: Gene names and germline match the mouse. CDR3 in amino acids: CTCSEGAEVFF. The sequenced CDR3 bases are TGCACCTGCAGTGAGGGGGCA. V gene TRBV1 combines with J gene TRBJ1-1; TRBD1 might be the D (6 bases). The CDR3 end falls 4 residues outside the read, so it is completed with the germline J gene. This CDR3 comprises 11 residues. In germline, CDR1 is NSQYPW, CDR2 LRSPGD (reference sequence). Filled out from reference TRBV1 and TRBJ1-1, the complete variable domain reads VTLLEQNPRWRLVPRGQAVNLRCILKNSQYPWMSWYQQDLQKQLQWLFTLRSPGDKEVKSLPGADYLATRVTDTELRLQVANMSQGRTLYCTCSEGAEVFFGKGTRLTVV.

This clone was detected only a few times. Genes and germline come from the mouse. The DNA ends 4 residues before the CDR3 does, and the rest of the CDR3 is filled in from the germline J gene. The sample contains more than one DNA sequence encoding this CDR3. The chain links TRBV31 to TRBJ2-3; TRBD2 aligns across 9 bases. CDR3 size: 13 residues. J lost 1 base, V lost 4 bases, and 0 bases had no gene match. In germline, CDR1 is GKSSPN, CDR2 SITVG. This chain's CDR3 is CAWNWGGAETLYF. The covered CDR3 bases are TGTGCCTGGAACTGGGGGGGTGCAGAA.

About this clone: Gene names and germline match the mouse. The read finishes 4 residues shy of the CDR3 end, and the germline J gene is used to complete it. The chain is built from TRBV13-1 and TRBJ2-7, with 9 positions matching TRBD2. Trimming at V came to 0 bases and at J to 0 bases, leaving 4 bases not matched to a gene. Per the germline V gene, CDR1 is NSHNY and CDR2 is SYGAGN. The CDR3 is 16 residues long. CDR3 sequence reads: CASSDETGGSSYEQYF. Partial CDR3 DNA: TGTGCCAGCAGTGATGAAACTGGGGGGAGCTCCTAT.

This clone came up a few times. The listed genes are named as in mouse. The read gets to within 4 residues of the CDR3 end, and the germline J gene fills in the rest. This specimen includes other DNA sequences encoding the same CDR3. This rearrangement joins TRBV5 to TRBJ2-1, with D possibly TRBD1 on 5 matching bases. This CDR3 region has 13 residues. Trimming removed 2 bases from V and 4 bases from J, with 6 bases in between. The germline V gene has CDR1 LGHNA and CDR2 YNLKQL (reference sequence). The CDR3 sequence is CASSQQGYAEQFF. CDR3 DNA (partial): TGTGCCAGCAGCCAACAGGGTTATGCT.

This clone has just a few counts. Genes and germline are mouse. The read ends 4 residues before the CDR3 terminus; that terminus is restored from the germline J gene. J is TRBJ2-5 and V is TRBV19; 11 nucleotides align to TRBD1. The CDR3 is 14 residues long. Germline V lookup: CDR1 FNHDT, CDR2 SITEND (reference sequence). The CDR3 protein is CASSRDRGKDTQYF. The covered CDR3 bases are TGTGCCAGCAGTCGGGACAGGGGGAAAGAC.

Note on this clone: Mouse gene names and germline throughout. Read sequence stops 4 residues before the CDR3 end, and the germline J gene provides the missing end. This chain joins TRBV13-1 and TRBJ2-3; no definite D call. This CDR3 is 15 amino acids long. Germline V gives CDR1 NSHNY, CDR2 SYGAGN. Trimming pared 0 bases from V and 0 bases from J, leaving 8 bases between. Partial CDR3 DNA: TGTGCCAGCAGTGATGTCAAGTATAGTGCAGAA. The encoded protein is CASSDVKYSAE. The complete CDR3 reads CASSDVKYSAETLYF.

In regard to this clone: Gene names and germline refer to mouse. The read ends 4 residues early relative to the CDR3; the germline J gene fills the gap. The chain recombines TRBV13-1 with TRBJ2-3; D is perhaps TRBD2 (6 bases). Between the trimmed V and J ends, which lost 5 bases and 0 bases, there was a span of 13 bases. CDR1 and CDR2 (germline): NSHNY, SYGAGN. The CDR3 is made up of 15 amino acids. CDR3 DNA, as far as it was read: TGTGCCAGCAGCCCTCTGGGGACTAGTGCAGAA. Residues: CASSPLGTSAE. The entire CDR3 is CASSPLGTSAETLYF.

This clone occurred a few times. Mouse names are used for the genes. The CDR3 sequence: CASSQEAGVDYTF. CDR3 DNA, as far as it was read: TGTGCCAGCAGCCAAGAGGCTGGGGTC. The chain employs TRBV5 and TRBJ1-2; D is unresolved. The sequenced fragment ends 4 residues before the CDR3 boundary, so the rest is inferred from the germline J gene. Germline CDR1 reads LGHNA; CDR2 reads YNLKQL (reference sequence). The CDR3 sequence is 13 residues long.

This clone was recorded a few times. The germline and genes are mouse ones. The read is 3 residues too short to cover the CDR3 end, so that end is filled in from the germline J gene. This chain connects TRBV5 to TRBJ1-6; 9 positions match TRBD1. TRBJ1-6 is assigned to the ORF class and has an uncertain function. Germline V gene data show CDR1 as LGHNA and CDR2 as YNLKQL (reference sequence). The CDR3 totals 14 residues. J gave up 7 bases and V 4 bases, and 2 bases lay outside the gene matches. The covered CDR3 bases are TGTGCCAGCAGCCCGGGACAGGGCAATTCGCCC. Translation: CASSPGQGNSP. The CDR3 as a whole reads CASSPGQGNSPLYF.

This clone was picked up a small number of times. The gene names here belong to mouse. The read falls 4 residues short of the CDR3 end, and the missing part is taken from the germline J gene. V and J are TRBV13-2 and TRBJ1-2; D perhaps matches TRBD1 (6 bases). V lost 1 base, J lost 2 bases, and 9 bases lay in between. Germline CDR1 NNHNN, CDR2 SYGAGS (reference sequence). This CDR3 is 14 amino acids long. The CDR3 sequence is CASGDNRANSDYTF. CDR3 bases read: TGTGCCAGCGGTGATAACAGGGCGAACTCC.

Concerning this clone itself: Germline and genes here are mouse. The part of the CDR3 DNA that was read is TGTGCCAGCGGTGATAGGGGACAGAACACA. As protein: CASGDRGQNT. The whole CDR3 reads CASGDRGQNTEVFF. The chain employs TRBV13-2 and TRBJ1-1; a weak D match, TRBD1 (5 bases). The CDR3 is cut off 4 residues early in the read; its end comes from the germline J gene. The germline CDR1 and CDR2 sequences are NNHNN and SYGAGS (reference sequence). The V gene lost 1 base and the J gene lost 0 bases, with 7 bases spanning the gap. This CDR3 is 14 amino acids long.

For this clone: The genes are named according to mouse. The read gets to within 4 residues of the CDR3 end, and the germline J gene fills in the rest. The chain carries TRBV2 and TRBJ2-3; D is possibly TRBD2 (6 bases). Germline CDR1 and CDR2: LGHNA and YSYQKL. The CDR3 runs to 15 residues. V was cut by 1 base and J by 0 bases, with 8 bases left in between. The CDR3 sequence: CASSQGGTSAETLYF. The sequenced CDR3 bases are TGTGCCAGCAGCCAAGGGGGGACTAGTGCAGAA.

Points on this clone: Gene names are the mouse ones. With the read ending 4 residues before the CDR3 end, the germline J gene is used to fill in that end. Other DNA sequences in the sample encode the same CDR3. The chain is built from TRBV13-3 and TRBJ1-2; TRBD1 is a possible D gene (5 bases). There are 12 residues in the CDR3. Germline assignment: CDR1 NNHDY and CDR2 SYVADS. Partial CDR3 DNA: TGTGCCAGCAGTGACAGGGATTCC. Translation gives CASSDRDS. The full CDR3 protein is CASSDRDSDYTF.

This clone was counted many times. Gene and germline names: mouse. The read comes to an end 4 residues before the CDR3 does, leaving the germline J gene to fill in the end. The chain joins TRBV19 to TRBJ2-4; perhaps TRBD1 as D (6 bases). Germline lookup yields CDR1 FNHDT and CDR2 SITEND (reference sequence). The CDR3 loop spans 13 amino acids. The chain's CDR3 is CASSRTEKNTLYF. Partial CDR3 DNA: TGTGCCAGCAGTAGGACAGAAAAAAAC.

This clone has only a few counts. All gene names here are mouse names. The read gets to within 4 residues of the CDR3 end, and the germline J gene fills in the rest. The same CDR3 can be traced to other DNA sequences in this sample. The gene calls are TRBV1 and TRBJ2-1, with TRBD1 matching over 8 bases. This CDR3 region has 14 residues. The germline gives CDR1 NSQYPW, CDR2 LRSPGD (reference sequence). The V and J ends lost 4 bases and 4 bases, in that order; junction bases with no gene match: 3. The CDR3 is CTCSGQGAYAEQFF. The covered CDR3 bases are TGCACCTGCAGTGGGCAGGGGGCTTATGCT.